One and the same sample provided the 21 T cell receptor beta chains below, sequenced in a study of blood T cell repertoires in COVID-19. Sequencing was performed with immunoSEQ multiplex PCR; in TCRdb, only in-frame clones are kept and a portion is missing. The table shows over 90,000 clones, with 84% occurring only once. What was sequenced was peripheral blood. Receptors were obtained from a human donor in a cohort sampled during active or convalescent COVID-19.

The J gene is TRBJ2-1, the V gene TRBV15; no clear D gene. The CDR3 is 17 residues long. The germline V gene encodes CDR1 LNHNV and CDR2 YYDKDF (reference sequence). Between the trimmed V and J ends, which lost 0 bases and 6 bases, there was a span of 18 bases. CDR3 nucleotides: TGTGCCACCAGCAGAGACCCCTGGGCTACCAACTTCAATGAGCAGTTCTTC. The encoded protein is CATSRDPWATNFNEQFF.

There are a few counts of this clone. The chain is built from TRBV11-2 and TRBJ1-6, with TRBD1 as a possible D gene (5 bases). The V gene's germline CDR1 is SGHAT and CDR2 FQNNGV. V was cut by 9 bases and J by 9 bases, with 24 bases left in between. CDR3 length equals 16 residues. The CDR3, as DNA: TGTGCCAGTCGTGGGGCAGGTGGATTTACGAGTTCACCCCTCCACTTT. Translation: CASRGAGGFTSSPLHF.

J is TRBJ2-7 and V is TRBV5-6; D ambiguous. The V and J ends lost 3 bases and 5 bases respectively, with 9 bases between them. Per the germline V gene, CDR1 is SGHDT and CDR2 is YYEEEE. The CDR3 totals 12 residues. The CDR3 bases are TGTGCCAGCAGCTCCGTTTTCCACGAGCAGTACTTC. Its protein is CASSSVFHEQYF.

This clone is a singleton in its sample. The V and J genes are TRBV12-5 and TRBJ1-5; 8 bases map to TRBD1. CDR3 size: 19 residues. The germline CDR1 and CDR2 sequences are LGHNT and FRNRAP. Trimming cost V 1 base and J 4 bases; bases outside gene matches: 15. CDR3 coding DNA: TGTGCTAGTGGTTTGGCACGAGACCTATCCGGACAGGGAAATCAGCCCCAGCATTTT. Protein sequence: CASGLARDLSGQGNQPQHF.

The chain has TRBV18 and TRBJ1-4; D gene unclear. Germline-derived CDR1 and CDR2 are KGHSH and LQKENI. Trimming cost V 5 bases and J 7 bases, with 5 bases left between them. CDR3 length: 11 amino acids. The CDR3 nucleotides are TGTGCCAGCTCATCGAGTGAAAAACTGTTTTTT. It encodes CASSSSEKLFF.

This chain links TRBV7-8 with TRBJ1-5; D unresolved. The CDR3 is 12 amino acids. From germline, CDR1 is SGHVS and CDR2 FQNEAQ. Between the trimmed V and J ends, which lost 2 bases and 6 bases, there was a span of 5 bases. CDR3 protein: CASSLWSQPQHF. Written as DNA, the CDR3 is TGTGCCAGCAGCTTATGGAGTCAGCCCCAGCATTTT. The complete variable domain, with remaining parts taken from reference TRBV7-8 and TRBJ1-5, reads GAGVSQSPRYKVAKRGQDVALRCDPISGHVSLFWYQQALGQGPEFLTYFQNEAQLDKSGLPSDRFFAERPEGSVSTLKIQRTQQEDSAVYLCASSLWSQPQHFGDGTRLSIL.

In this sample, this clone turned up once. The CDR3 here is CASSMTGGNTEAFF. The CDR3 nucleotides are TGCGCCAGCAGCATGACAGGGGGGAACACTGAAGCTTTCTTT. The chain has TRBV5-1 and TRBJ1-1; 9 bases match TRBD1. CDR3 length: 14 amino acids. The V gene's germline CDR1 is SGHRS and CDR2 YFSETQ. V dropped 4 bases and J dropped 1; count of bases not matched to a gene: 2.

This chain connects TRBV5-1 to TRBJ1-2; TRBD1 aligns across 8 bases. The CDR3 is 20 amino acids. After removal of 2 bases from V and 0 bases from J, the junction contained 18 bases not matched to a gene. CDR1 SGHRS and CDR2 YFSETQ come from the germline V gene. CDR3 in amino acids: CASSFGGTLAGQATNYGYTF. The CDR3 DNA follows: TGCGCCAGCAGCTTTGGTGGGACATTGGCGGGACAGGCTACTAACTATGGCTACACCTTC. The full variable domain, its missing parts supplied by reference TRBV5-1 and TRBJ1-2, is KAGVTQTPRYLIKTRGQQVTLSCSPISGHRSVSWYQQTPGQGLQFLFEYFSETQRNKGNFPGRFSGRQFSNSRSEMNVSTLELGDSALYLCASSFGGTLAGQATNYGYTFGSGTRLTVV.

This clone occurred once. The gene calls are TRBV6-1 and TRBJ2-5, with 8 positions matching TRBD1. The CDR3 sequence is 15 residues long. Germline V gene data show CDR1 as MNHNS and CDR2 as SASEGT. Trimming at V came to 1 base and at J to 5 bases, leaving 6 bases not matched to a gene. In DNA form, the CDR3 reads TGTGCCAGCAGTGAAGTCGGACAGGGAGTTGAGACCCAGTACTTC. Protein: CASSEVGQGVETQYF.

CDR3 region: CASGSGGALSYEQFF. DNA for the CDR3: TGTGCCAGTGGGAGCGGGGGGGCATTGTCGTATGAGCAGTTCTTC. The chain has TRBV19 and TRBJ2-1, with TRBD2 identical over 10 bases. CDR1 LNHDA and CDR2 SQIVND come from the germline V gene (reference sequence). The CDR3 is made up of 15 amino acids. The J segment lost 8 bases and the V segment lost 8 bases, leaving 12 bases of the junction unmatched.

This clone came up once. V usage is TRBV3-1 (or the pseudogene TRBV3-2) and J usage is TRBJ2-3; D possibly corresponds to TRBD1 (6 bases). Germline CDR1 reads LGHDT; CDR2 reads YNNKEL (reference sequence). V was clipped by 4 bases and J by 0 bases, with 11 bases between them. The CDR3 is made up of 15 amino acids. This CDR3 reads CASSLLTGSTDTQYF. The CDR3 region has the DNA TGTGCCAGCAGCCTCCTCACAGGGAGCACAGATACGCAGTATTTT.

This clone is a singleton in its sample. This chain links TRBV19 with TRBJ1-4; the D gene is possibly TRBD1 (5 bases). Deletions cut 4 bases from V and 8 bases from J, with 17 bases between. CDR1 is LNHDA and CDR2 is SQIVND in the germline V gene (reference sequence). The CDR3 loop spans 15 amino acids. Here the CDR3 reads CASSSFLGEDEKLFF. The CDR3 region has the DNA TGTGCCAGTAGTAGCTTTCTGGGGGAGGACGAAAAACTGTTTTTT.

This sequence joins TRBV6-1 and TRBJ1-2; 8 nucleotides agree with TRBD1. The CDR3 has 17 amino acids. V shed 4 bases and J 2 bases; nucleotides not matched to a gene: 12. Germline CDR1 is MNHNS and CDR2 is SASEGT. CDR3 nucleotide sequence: TGTGCCAGCAGTGTGGGCAGGGGGCAGTCTAGGAACTATGGCTACACCTTC. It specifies CASSVGRGQSRNYGYTF.

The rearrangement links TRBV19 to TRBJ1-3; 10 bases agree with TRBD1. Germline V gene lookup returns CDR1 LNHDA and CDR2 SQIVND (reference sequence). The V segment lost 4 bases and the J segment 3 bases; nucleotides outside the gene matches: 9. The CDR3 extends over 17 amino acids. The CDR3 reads CASSTFGTGVSGNTIYF. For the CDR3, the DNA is TGTGCCAGTAGTACCTTCGGGACAGGGGTCAGTGGAAACACCATATATTTT.

CDR3 sequence (DNA): TGTGCCAGCAGCCAATCGTCCCAGGGTTGGACTGAAGCTTTCTTT. Amino acid sequence: CASSQSSQGWTEAFF. This chain uses TRBV16 with TRBJ1-1, with D possibly TRBD1 on 5 matching bases. Germline V gene sequence: CDR1 KGHSY, CDR2 FQNENV. Trimming took off 0 bases at V and 5 bases at J, with 13 bases between the two ends. This CDR3 spans 15 amino acids.

The CDR3 DNA sequence: TGTGCCAGAAGCTTGGCCCTAGTAGCGGGGGGATACTACGAGCAGTACTTC. Its translation: CARSLALVAGGYYEQYF. This sequence joins TRBV5-3 and TRBJ2-7; 10 bases are a match to TRBD2. TRBV5-3 is given ORF status, its function remaining uncertain. Unmatched junction bases numbered 9, after V lost 0 bases and J lost 3 bases. This CDR3 is 17 amino acids long.

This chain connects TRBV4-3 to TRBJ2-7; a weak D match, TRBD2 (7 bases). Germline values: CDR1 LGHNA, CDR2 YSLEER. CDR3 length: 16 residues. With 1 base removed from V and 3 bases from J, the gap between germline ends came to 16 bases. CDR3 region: CASSQGDWGGGYEQYF. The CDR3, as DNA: TGCGCCAGCAGCCAAGGGGACTGGGGGGGCGGCTACGAGCAGTACTTC.

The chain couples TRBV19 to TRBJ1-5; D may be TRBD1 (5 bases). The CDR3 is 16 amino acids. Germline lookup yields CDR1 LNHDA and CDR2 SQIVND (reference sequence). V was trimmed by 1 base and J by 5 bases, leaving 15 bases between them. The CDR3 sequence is CASSIGPQGGDQPQHF. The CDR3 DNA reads TGTGCCAGTAGTATAGGTCCTCAGGGTGGGGATCAGCCCCAGCATTTT.

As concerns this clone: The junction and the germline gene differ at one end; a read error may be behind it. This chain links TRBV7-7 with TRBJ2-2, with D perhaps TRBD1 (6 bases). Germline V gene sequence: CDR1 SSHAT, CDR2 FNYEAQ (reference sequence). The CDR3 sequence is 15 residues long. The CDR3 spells CASSPRTVNTGELFF. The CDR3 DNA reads TGTGCTAGCAGCCCCCGGACAGTGAACACCGGGGAGCTGTTTTTT. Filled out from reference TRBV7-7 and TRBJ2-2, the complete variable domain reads GAGVSQSPRYKVTKRGQDVTLRCDPISSHATLYWYQQALGQGPEFLTYFNYEAQPDKSGLPSDRFSAERPEGSISTLTIQRTEQRDSAMYRCASSPRTVNTGELFFGEGSRLTVL.

The CDR3 loop reads CASSSAKTQYF. CDR3 nucleotides: TGTGCCAGCAGCTCAGCGAAGACGCAGTATTTT. This rearrangement joins TRBV7-3 to TRBJ2-3; D gene uncertain. Germline V gene lookup returns CDR1 SGHTA and CDR2 FQGTGA. The V end was cut by 4 bases, the J end by 9 bases, with 8 bases between. CDR3 length equals 11 residues. Together with reference TRBV7-3 and TRBJ2-3, the CDR3 gives the full variable domain: GAGVSQTPSNKVTEKGKYVELRCDPISGHTALYWYRQSLGQGPEFLIYFQGTGAADDSGLPNDRFFAVRPEGSVSTLKIQRTERGDSAVYLCASSSAKTQYFGPGTRLTVL.

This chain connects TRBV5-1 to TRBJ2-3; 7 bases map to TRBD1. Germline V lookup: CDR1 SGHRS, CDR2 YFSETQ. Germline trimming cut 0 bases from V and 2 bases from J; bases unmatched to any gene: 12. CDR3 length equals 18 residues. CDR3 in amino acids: CASSLGVGGQEITDTQYF. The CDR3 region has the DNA TGCGCCAGCAGCTTGGGAGTGGGTGGACAGGAGATCACAGATACGCAGTATTTT.